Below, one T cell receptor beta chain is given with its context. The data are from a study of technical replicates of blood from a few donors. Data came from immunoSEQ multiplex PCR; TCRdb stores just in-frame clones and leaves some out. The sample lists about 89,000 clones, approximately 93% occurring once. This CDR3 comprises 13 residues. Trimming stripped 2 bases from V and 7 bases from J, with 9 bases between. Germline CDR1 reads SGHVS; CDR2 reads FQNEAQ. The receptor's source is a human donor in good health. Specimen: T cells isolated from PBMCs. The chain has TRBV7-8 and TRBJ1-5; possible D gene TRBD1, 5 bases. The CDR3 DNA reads TGTGCCAGCAGCTTAACAGGTGCCCAGCCCCAGCATTTT. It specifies CASSLTGAQPQHF.